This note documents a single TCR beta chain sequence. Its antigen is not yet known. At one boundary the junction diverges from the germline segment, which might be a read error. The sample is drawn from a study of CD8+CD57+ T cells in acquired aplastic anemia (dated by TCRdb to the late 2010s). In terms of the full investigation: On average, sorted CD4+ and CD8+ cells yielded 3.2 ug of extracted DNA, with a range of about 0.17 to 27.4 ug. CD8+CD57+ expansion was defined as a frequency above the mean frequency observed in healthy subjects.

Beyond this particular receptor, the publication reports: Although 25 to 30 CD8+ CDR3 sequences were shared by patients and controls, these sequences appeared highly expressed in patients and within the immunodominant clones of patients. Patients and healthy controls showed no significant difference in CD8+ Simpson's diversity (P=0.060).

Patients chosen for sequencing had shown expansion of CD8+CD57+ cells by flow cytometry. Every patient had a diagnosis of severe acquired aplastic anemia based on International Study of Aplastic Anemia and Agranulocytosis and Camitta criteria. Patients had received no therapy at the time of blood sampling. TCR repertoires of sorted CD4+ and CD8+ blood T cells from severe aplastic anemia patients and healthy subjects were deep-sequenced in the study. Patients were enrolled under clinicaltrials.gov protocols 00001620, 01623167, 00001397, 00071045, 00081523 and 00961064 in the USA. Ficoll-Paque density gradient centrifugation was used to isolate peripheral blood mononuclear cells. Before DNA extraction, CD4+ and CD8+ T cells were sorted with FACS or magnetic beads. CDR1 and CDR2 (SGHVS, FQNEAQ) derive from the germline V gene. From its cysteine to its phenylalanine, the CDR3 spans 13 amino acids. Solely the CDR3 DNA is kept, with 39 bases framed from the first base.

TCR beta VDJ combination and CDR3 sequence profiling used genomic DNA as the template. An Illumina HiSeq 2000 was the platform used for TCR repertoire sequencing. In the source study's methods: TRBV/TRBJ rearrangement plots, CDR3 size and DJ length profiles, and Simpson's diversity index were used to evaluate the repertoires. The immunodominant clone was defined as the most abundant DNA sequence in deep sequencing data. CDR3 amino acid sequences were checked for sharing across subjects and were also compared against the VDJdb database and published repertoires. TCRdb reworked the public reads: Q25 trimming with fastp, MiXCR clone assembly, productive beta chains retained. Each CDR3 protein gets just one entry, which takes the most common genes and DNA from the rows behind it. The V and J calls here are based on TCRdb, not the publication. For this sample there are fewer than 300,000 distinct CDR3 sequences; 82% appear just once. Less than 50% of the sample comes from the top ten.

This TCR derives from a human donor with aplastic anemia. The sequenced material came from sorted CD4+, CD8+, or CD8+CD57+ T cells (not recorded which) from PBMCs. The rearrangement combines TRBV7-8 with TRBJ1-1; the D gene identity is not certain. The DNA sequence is TGTGCCAGCAGCCTTCATCCAGACACTACAGCCTTCTTC. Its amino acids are CASSLHPDTTAFF.